Below, one T cell receptor (beta chain) is given with its context. This sample is drawn from a study of control samples from healthy donors and cancer patients. Clones were sequenced by immunoSEQ multiplex PCR, and TCRdb holds only the in-frame ones, with some missing. The sample holds around 84,000 clones, approximately 80% seen once. Germline V lookup: CDR1 WSHSY, CDR2 SAAADI. The CDR3 extends over 10 amino acids. The V and J ends lost 6 bases and 3 bases respectively, with 3 bases between them. This clonotype was sampled from a man between 60 and 75 years old with head and neck cancer. The sequencing sample was made of PBMCs. The chain combines TRBV10-2 with TRBJ2-7; the D is unclear. The CDR3 coding sequence is TGCGCCAGCAGGGACTACGAGCAGTACTTC. The encoded protein is CASRDYEQYF.